The next 11 T cell receptor beta chains were all read from a single sample in a study of T cells in Graves' hyperthyroidism and ophthalmopathy. RNA transcripts gave rise to amplified TCR beta CDR3 regions. TCR CDR3 regions were first amplified by RT-PCR with HTBI primers. From the multiplex PCR reads, TCRdb called clonotypes with MiXCR, one entry per CDR3 protein. The profile covers approximately 590,000 distinct CDR3 sequences, with 15% to 19% appearing a single time and under 7.5% taken by the ten largest. Sequencing was performed on blood. These receptors all stem from a young woman with Graves' hyperthyroidism.

This clonotype was observed many times. The genes are TRBV30 and TRBJ2-1; D might be TRBD2 (5 bases). This CDR3 spans 11 amino acids. CDR1 GTSNPN and CDR2 SVGIG come from the germline V gene (reference sequence). Between the trimmed V and J ends, which lost 5 bases and 4 bases, there was a span of 6 bases. The CDR3 loop reads CAWEGYNEQFF. For the CDR3, the DNA is TGTGCCTGGGAGGGATACAATGAGCAGTTCTTC.

This clonotype was observed many times. The chain combines TRBV5-8 with TRBJ2-3; 7 nucleotides match TRBD2. Germline trimming cut 6 bases from V and 4 bases from J; bases unmatched to any gene: 8. CDR1 is SGHTS and CDR2 is YDEGEE in the germline V gene. The CDR3 extends over 14 amino acids. The CDR3 loop is CASNPWEGADTQYF. In DNA, the CDR3 is TGTGCCAGCAACCCCTGGGAGGGCGCAGATACGCAGTATTTT.

This clonotype was seen many times. This sequence joins TRBV27 and TRBJ1-5, with 7 bases lining up with TRBD1. The germline CDR1 and CDR2 sequences are MNHEY and SMNVEV (reference sequence). V dropped 6 bases and J dropped 4; count of bases not matched to a gene: 6. The CDR3 runs to 14 residues. As DNA, the CDR3 is TGTGCCAGCAGAACCGGGACAGATAATCAGCCCCAGCATTTT. It translates to CASRTGTDNQPQHF.

The V and J genes are TRBV2 and TRBJ2-2; D could derive from TRBD1 or TRBD2 (5 bases each). V was cut by 2 bases and J by 7 bases, with 20 bases left in between. Germline loops: CDR1 SNHLY, CDR2 FYNNEI. This CDR3 spans 17 amino acids. This CDR3 is CASSERGRMGGGGELFF. The DNA for the CDR3 is TGTGCCAGCAGTGAAAGGGGCAGGATGGGTGGAGGCGGGGAGCTGTTTTTT.

The sample holds many counts of this clonotype. The V and J genes are TRBV18 and TRBJ1-1; tentatively, D is TRBD1 (5 bases). Trimming left V 5 bases short and J 7 bases short, with 11 bases between. The CDR3 is 12 residues long. Germline lookup yields CDR1 KGHSH and CDR2 LQKENI. CDR3 sequence (DNA): TGTGCCAGCTCATCCTCGGGGGTTGAAGCTTTCTTT. Protein product: CASSSSGVEAFF. Looking up the rest from reference TRBV18 and TRBJ1-1 gives the full variable domain: NAGVMQNPRHLVRRRGQEARLRCSPMKGHSHVYWYRQLPEEGLKFMVYLQKENIIDESGMPKERFSAEFPKEGPSILRIQQVVRGDSAAYFCASSSSGVEAFFGQGTRLTVV.

This clonotype was counted at least ten times. The rearrangement uses TRBV27 and TRBJ2-3; 9 positions match TRBD2. V shed 3 bases and J 4 bases; nucleotides not matched to a gene: 5. CDR1 and CDR2 (germline): MNHEY, SMNVEV (reference sequence). This CDR3 has 15 amino acids. CDR3 in DNA: TGTGCCAGCAGTTTGGCGGGAGGGCACCCAGATACGCAGTATTTT. Amino acids: CASSLAGGHPDTQYF.

This clonotype appeared many times. This chain links TRBV5-1 with TRBJ2-3; TRBD1 agrees at 8 bases. After removal of 2 bases from V and 4 bases from J, the junction contained 3 bases not matched to a gene. The CDR3 has 14 residues. Germline CDR1 is SGHRS and CDR2 is YFSETQ. As DNA, the CDR3 is TGCGCCAGCAGCTTCGACAGGGGAGCAGATACGCAGTATTTT. Translation gives CASSFDRGADTQYF. Together with reference TRBV5-1 and TRBJ2-3, the CDR3 gives the full variable domain: KAGVTQTPRYLIKTRGQQVTLSCSPISGHRSVSWYQQTPGQGLQFLFEYFSETQRNKGNFPGRFSGRQFSNSRSEMNVSTLELGDSALYLCASSFDRGADTQYFGPGTRLTVL.

This clonotype has ten or more counts. The gene calls are TRBV18 and TRBJ2-1, with D maybe TRBD2 (7 bases). Trimming removed 0 bases from V and 6 bases from J, with 12 bases in between. Germline V gene sequence: CDR1 KGHSH, CDR2 LQKENI. This CDR3 spans 15 amino acids. The CDR3 DNA reads TGTGCCAGCTCACCACCGACTAGGGGGGGCAATGAGCAGTTCTTC. Its protein product is CASSPPTRGGNEQFF.

This clonotype was observed many times. The CDR3, as DNA: TGTGCCAGCAGCCTAGGGTCAGGCGTTGGGGGTGATACGCAGTATTTT. Its protein product is CASSLGSGVGGDTQYF. The chain uses TRBV11-1 and TRBJ2-3; TRBD1 or TRBD2 may be the D gene (5 bases each). The V end lost 5 bases, the J end lost 6 bases, and 21 bases lay between the germline ends. The CDR3 extends over 16 amino acids. CDR1 is SGHAT, CDR2 FQDESV, per germline (reference sequence).

This clonotype was seen only a few times. The CDR3 is CASSGVVYGYTF. CDR3 DNA: TGTGCCAGCAGCGGTGTCGTCTATGGCTACACCTTC. This rearrangement joins TRBV9 to TRBJ1-2; D not resolved. This CDR3 is built from 12 residues. From germline, CDR1 is SGDLS and CDR2 YYNGEE. Trimming left V 3 bases short and J 4 bases short, with 7 bases between. The variable domain in full, with the rest retrieved from reference TRBV9 and TRBJ1-2, is DSGVTQTPKHLITATGQRVTLRCSPRSGDLSVYWYQQSLDQGLQFLIQYYNGEERAKGNILERFSAQQFPDLHSELNLSSLELGDSALYFCASSGVVYGYTFGSGTRLTVV.

This clonotype has ten or more counts. V gene TRBV19 combines with J gene TRBJ1-2; perhaps TRBD1 as D (5 bases). The length of the CDR3 is 13 residues. Trimming cost V 5 bases and J 5 bases, with 12 bases left between them. Germline V CDR1 and CDR2: LNHDA, SQIVND (reference sequence). CDR3 sequence reads: CASSEDNPYGYTF. CDR3 coding DNA: TGTGCCAGTAGTGAGGACAACCCATATGGCTACACCTTC.